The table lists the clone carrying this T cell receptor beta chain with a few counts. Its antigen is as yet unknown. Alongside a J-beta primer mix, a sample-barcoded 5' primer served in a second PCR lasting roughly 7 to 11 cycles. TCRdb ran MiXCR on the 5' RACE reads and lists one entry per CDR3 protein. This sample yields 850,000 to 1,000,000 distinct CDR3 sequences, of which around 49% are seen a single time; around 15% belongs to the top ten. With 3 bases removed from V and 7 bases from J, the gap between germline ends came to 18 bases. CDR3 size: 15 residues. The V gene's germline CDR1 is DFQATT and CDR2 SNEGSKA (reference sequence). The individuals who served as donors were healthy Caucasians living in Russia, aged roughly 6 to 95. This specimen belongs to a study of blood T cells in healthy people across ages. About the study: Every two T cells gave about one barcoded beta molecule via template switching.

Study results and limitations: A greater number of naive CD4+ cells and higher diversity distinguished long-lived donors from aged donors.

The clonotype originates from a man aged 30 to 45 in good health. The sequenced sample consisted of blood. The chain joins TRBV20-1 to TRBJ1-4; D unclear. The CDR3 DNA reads TGCAGTGCTAGTGACTCCGGGAGGGTTAGTGAAAAACTGTTTTTT. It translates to CSASDSGRVSEKLFF.